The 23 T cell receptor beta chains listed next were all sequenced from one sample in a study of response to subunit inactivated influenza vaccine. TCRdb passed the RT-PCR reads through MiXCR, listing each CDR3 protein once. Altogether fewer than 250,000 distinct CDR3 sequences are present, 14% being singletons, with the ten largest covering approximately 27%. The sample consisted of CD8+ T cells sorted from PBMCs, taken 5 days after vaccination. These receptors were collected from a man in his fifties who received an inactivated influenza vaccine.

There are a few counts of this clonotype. In nucleotides, the CDR3 is TGCGCCAGCAGCCCAATTAGCGGGGGGGCGGTCAATGAGCAGTTCTTC. This translates into CASSPISGGAVNEQFF. The gene calls are TRBV5-1 and TRBJ2-1, with 11 bases fitting TRBD2. V shed 4 bases and J 6 bases; nucleotides not matched to a gene: 9. CDR1 and CDR2 (germline): SGHRS, YFSETQ. The length of the CDR3 is 16 residues. Full variable domain (outside the CDR3, taken from reference TRBV5-1 and TRBJ2-1): KAGVTQTPRYLIKTRGQQVTLSCSPISGHRSVSWYQQTPGQGLQFLFEYFSETQRNKGNFPGRFSGRQFSNSRSEMNVSTLELGDSALYLCASSPISGGAVNEQFFGPGTRLTVL.

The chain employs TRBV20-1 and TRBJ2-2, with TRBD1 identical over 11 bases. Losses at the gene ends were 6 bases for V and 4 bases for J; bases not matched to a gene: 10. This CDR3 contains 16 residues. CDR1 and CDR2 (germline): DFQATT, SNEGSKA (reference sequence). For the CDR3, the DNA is TGCAGTGCGCCCCGGACAGGGGGCATAGGCACCGGGGAGCTGTTTTTT. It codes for CSAPRTGGIGTGELFF.

The CDR3 reads CASSSGLADNTGELFF. The CDR3 DNA is TGTGCCAGCAGCTCCGGACTAGCGGATAACACCGGGGAGCTGTTTTTT. This rearrangement joins TRBV7-9 to TRBJ2-2, with TRBD2 identical over 10 bases. This CDR3 is 16 amino acids long. Per the germline V gene, CDR1 is SEHNR and CDR2 is FQNEAQ (reference sequence). With 4 bases clipped from V and 2 bases from J, the junction kept 4 bases outside the gene matches.

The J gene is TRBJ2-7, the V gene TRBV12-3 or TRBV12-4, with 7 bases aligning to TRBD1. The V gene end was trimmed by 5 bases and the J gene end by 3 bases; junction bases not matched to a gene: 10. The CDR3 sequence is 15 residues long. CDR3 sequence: CASSPRGQGGYEQYF. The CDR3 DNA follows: TGTGCCAGCAGTCCTAGGGGGCAGGGTGGCTACGAGCAGTACTTC.

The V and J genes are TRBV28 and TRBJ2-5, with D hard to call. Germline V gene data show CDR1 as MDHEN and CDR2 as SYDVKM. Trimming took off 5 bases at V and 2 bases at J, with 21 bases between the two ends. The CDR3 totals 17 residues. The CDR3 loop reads CASSPLMALELQETQYF. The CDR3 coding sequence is TGTGCCAGCAGTCCCCTCATGGCCCTAGAATTACAAGAGACCCAGTACTTC.

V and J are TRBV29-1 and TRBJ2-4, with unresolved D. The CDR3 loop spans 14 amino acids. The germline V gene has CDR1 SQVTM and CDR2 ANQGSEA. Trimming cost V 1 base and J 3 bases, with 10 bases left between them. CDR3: CSVEVFWGKNIQYF. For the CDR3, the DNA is TGCAGCGTTGAAGTCTTCTGGGGCAAAAACATTCAGTACTTC.

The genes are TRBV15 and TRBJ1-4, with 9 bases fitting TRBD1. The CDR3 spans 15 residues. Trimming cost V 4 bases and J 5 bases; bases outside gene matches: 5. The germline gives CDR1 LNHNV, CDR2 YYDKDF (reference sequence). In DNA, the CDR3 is TGTGCCACCAGCACTTCCGGGACAGGGAATGAAAAACTGTTTTTT. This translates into CATSTSGTGNEKLFF.

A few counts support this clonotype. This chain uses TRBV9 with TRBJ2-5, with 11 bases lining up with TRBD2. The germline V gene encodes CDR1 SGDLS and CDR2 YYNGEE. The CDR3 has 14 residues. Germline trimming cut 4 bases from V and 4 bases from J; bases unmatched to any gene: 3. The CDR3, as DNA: TGTGCCAGCAGCTTGGGACTAGCGGCAGAGACCCAGTACTTC. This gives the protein CASSLGLAAETQYF.

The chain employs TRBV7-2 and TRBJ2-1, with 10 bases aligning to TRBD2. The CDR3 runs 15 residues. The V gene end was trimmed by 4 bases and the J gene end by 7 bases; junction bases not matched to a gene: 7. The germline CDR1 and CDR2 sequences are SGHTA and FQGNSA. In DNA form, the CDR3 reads TGTGCCAGCAGCTCGTCTAGCGGGAGAGGGAATGAGCAGTTCTTC. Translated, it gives CASSSSSGRGNEQFF.

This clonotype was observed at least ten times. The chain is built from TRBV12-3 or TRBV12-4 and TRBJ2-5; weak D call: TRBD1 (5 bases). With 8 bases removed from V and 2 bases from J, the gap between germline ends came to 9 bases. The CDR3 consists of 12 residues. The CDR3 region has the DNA TGTGCCAGCTTAGACAGTCAAGAGACCCAGTACTTC. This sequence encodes CASLDSQETQYF.

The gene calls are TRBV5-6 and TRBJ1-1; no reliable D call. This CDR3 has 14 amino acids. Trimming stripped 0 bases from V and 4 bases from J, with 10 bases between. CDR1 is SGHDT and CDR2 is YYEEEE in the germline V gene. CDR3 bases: TGTGCCAGCAGCTTGGTAGGGATAGCCACTGAAGCTTTCTTT. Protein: CASSLVGIATEAFF.

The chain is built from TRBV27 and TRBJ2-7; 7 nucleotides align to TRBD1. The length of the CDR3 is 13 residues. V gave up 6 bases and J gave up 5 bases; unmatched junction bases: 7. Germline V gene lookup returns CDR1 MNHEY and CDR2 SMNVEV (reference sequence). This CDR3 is CASRKTGYDEQYF. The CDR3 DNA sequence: TGTGCCAGCAGAAAGACAGGGTACGACGAGCAGTACTTC.

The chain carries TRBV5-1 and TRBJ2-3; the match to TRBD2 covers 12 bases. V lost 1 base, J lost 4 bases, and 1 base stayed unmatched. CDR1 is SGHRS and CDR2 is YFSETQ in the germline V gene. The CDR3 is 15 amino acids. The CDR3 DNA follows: TGCGCCAGCAGCTTGACTAGCGGGGGGTCAGATACGCAGTATTTT. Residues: CASSLTSGGSDTQYF.

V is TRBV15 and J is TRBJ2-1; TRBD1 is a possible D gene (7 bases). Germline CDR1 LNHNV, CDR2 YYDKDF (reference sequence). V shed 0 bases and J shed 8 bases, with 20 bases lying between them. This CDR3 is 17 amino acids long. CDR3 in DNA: TGTGCCACCAGCAGAGAACAGGGGAGGTGGGAATTGCATGAGCAGTTCTTC. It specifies CATSREQGRWELHEQFF.

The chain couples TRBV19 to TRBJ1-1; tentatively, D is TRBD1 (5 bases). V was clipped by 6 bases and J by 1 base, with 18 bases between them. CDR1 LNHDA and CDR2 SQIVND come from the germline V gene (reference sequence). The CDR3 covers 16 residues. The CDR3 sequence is CASSETSTDQNTEAFF. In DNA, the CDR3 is TGTGCCAGTAGCGAGACTTCGACAGACCAGAACACTGAAGCTTTCTTT.

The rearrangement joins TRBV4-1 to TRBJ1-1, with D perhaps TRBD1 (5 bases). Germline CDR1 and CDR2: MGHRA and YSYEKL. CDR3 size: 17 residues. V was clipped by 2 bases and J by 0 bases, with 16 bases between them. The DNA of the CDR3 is TGCGCCAGCAGCCAACTTGGGACGGCGGGAGTGAACACTGAAGCTTTCTTT. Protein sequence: CASSQLGTAGVNTEAFF.

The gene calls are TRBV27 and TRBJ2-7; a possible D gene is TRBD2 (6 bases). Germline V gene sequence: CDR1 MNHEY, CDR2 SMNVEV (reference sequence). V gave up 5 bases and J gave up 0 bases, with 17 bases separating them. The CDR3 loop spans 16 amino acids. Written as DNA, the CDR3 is TGTGCCAGCAGTCCCTCACTAGCTGACAACTCCTACGAGCAGTACTTC. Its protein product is CASSPSLADNSYEQYF.

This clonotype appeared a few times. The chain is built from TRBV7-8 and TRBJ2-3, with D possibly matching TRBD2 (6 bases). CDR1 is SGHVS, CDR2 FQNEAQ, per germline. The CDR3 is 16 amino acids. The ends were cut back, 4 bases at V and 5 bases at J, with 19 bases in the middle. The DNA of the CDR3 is TGTGCCAGCAGCTACCGGGACTTCCTGGGGGGAGATACGCAGTATTTT. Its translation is CASSYRDFLGGDTQYF.

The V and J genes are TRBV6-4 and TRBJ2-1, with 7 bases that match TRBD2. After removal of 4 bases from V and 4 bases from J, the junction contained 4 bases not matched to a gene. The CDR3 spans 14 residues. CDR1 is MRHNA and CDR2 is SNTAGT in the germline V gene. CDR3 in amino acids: CASSAIAGYNEQFF. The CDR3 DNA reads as TGTGCCAGCAGTGCCATAGCGGGTTACAATGAGCAGTTCTTC.

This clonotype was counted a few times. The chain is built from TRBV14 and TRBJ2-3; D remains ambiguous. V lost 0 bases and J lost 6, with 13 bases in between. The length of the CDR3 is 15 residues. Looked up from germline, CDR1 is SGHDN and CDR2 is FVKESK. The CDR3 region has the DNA TGTGCCAGCAGCCAAGAAGGATCGATCGGGGATACGCAGTATTTT. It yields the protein CASSQEGSIGDTQYF.

The CDR3 loop is CASSLGTGGSYNEQFF. The DNA for the CDR3 is TGTGCCAGCAGCCTTGGGACAGGGGGATCCTACAATGAGCAGTTCTTC. The gene calls are TRBV7-9 and TRBJ2-1; 11 nucleotides agree with TRBD1. Germline loops: CDR1 SEHNR, CDR2 FQNEAQ (reference sequence). V lost 5 bases, J lost 1 base, and 4 bases stayed unmatched. The CDR3 consists of 16 residues.

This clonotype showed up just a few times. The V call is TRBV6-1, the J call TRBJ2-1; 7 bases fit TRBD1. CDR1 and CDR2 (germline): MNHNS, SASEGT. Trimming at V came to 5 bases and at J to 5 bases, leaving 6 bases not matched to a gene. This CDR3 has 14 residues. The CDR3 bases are TGTGCCAGCAGTATCCGGGACAGAAACAATGAGCAGTTCTTC. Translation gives CASSIRDRNNEQFF.

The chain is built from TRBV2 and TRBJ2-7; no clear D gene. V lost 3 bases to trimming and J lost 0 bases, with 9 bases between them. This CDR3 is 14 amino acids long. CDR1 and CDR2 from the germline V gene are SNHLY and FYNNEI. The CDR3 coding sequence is TGTGCCAGCAGTGATCACCCAGCCTCCTACGAGCAGTACTTC. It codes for CASSDHPASYEQYF.